The 5 T cell receptor beta chains below come from one sample, sequenced in a study of T cells in Graves' hyperthyroidism and ophthalmopathy. Researchers amplified the TCR beta CDR3 regions from RNA transcripts. HTBI primers were the set used in a first-round RT-PCR of the TCR CDR3. TCRdb analysed the multiplex PCR reads with MiXCR anew, one entry per CDR3 protein. The sample yields over 700,000 distinct CDR3 sequences, 35% seen once. The material sequenced was blood. Receptors were obtained from a woman between 40 and 50 years old with Graves' hyperthyroidism.

In regard to this clonotype: With a much larger clone just one base away, this may be a read error. In nucleotides, the CDR3 is TGTGCCAGCGGTGAGCAGGGGGGCTATGGCTACACCTTC. Amino acid sequence: CASGEQGGYGYTF. The rearrangement links TRBV10-3 to TRBJ1-2; 7 nucleotides align to TRBD1. CDR3 length: 13 amino acids. Trimming took 10 bases from V and 4 from J; bases not matched to a gene: 9. The V gene's germline CDR1 is ENHRY and CDR2 SYGVKD.

The chain joins TRBV9 to TRBJ1-2; no clear D gene. This CDR3 contains 15 residues. Per germline, CDR1 SGDLS and CDR2 YYNGEE. The germline V and J ends were trimmed by 0 bases and 2 bases, with 11 bases remaining between them. The CDR3 bases are TGTGCCAGCAGCGTAGGGTCCAACTCGAACTATGGCTACACCTTC. Translation: CASSVGSNSNYGYTF.

The V call is TRBV10-3, the J call TRBJ1-1, with 11 bases aligning to TRBD1. CDR3 length: 14 amino acids. The V and J ends lost 2 bases and 5 bases, in that order; junction bases with no gene match: 1. From germline, CDR1 is ENHRY and CDR2 SYGVKD. CDR3 DNA: TGTGCCATCAGTGAGAGGGACAGGGGGACTGAAGCTTTCTTT. This sequence encodes CAISERDRGTEAFF.

In the case of this clonotype: A single base separates this from a much larger clone, so it may be a read error. The CDR3 carries no conserved terminal phenylalanine or tryptophan, so it likely arises from a read error. The chain joins TRBV6-6 to TRBJ1-1, with TRBD1 matching 9 bases. The CDR3 contains 14 residues. The germline V gene has CDR1 MNHNY and CDR2 SVGAGI (reference sequence). The J segment lost 3 bases and the V segment lost 5 bases, leaving 4 bases of the junction unmatched. DNA for the CDR3: TGTGCCAGCAGTCGGGACAGGGAAGACACTGAAGCTTTCTCT. It codes for CASSRDREDTEAFS.

Only a few counts were recorded for this clonotype. A read error may account for a junction end that differs from germline. J is TRBJ2-6 and V is TRBV10-3; 7 bases are shared with TRBD1. From germline, CDR1 is ENHRY and CDR2 SYGVKD. The CDR3 totals 17 residues. The CDR3 bases are TGTGCCAGCAGTCGCGGACAGGCCCTCTCTGGGGCCAACGTCCTGACTTTC. The encoded protein is CASSRGQALSGANVLTF.